This TCR beta chain appears in the sequencing data of a study of post-analysis software for immune sequencing data. About the research overall: Relapsing-remitting, secondary progressive and progressive-relapsing forms of multiple sclerosis all featured among disease courses.

Study-wide results and caveats: Versus controls, multiple sclerosis patients showed significantly lower diversity (normalized Chao1). Four to six TRBV segments were significantly more frequent in patients than in controls. TRBV5-6, TRBV5-1 and TRBV20-1 were among these segments.

Unique molecular identifiers were carried by the TCR beta cDNA libraries. TCRdb independently ran MiXCR on the PCR reads; one entry per CDR3 protein. The sample has 500,000 to 600,000 distinct CDR3 sequences, roughly two fifths seen once. V shed 3 bases and J 4 bases; nucleotides not matched to a gene: 11. Per the germline V gene, CDR1 is SQVTM and CDR2 is ANQGSEA. This CDR3 has 15 residues. This clonotype has only a few counts. The antigen remains unidentified. The TCR was taken from a girl aged 10 to 17 with multiple sclerosis. Sequenced sample: blood. The genes are TRBV29-1 and TRBJ2-5; 7 nucleotides align to TRBD2. CDR3 amino acids: CSVDSASGGPETQYF. The CDR3 DNA reads TGCAGCGTTGATTCGGCTAGCGGAGGGCCAGAGACCCAGTACTTC.